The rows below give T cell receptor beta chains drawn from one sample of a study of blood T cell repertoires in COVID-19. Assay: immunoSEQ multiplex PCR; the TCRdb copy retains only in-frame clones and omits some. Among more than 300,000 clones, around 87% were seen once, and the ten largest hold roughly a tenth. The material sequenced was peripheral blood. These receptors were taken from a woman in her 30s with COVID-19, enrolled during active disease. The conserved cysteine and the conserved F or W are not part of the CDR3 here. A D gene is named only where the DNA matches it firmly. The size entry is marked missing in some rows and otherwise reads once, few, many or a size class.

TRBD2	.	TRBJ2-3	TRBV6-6	ASSYRGGTDTQY
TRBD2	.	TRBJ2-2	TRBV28	ASSLGSGYTGELF
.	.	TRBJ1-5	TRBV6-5	ASSRTSVQPQH
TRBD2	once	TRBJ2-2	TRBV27	ASSFSSGSPGELF
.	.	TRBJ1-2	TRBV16	ASSPSQRADSNYGYT
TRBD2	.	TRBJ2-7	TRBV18	ASSPGPSGSSYEQY
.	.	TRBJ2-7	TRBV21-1	ASDGASPYEQY
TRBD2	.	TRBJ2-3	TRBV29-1	SIPESLAGGLEDTQY
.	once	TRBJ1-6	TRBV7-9	ASSLLPGNNSPLH
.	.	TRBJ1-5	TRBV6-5	ASSLSPHQPQH
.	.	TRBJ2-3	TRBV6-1	ASSESPGTDTQY
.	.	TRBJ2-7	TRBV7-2	ASSLASGSMNEQY
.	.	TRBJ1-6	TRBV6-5	ASGYSDSPLH
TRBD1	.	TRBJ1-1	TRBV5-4	ASSPGGQGHTEAF
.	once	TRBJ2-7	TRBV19	ASSIGGGYEQY
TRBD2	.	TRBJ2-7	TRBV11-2	ASSPPGGSSPVYEQY
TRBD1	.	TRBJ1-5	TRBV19	ASTWAGGKGQPQH
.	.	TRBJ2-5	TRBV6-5	ASGGTETQY
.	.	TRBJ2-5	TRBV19	ASSRVGGAETQY
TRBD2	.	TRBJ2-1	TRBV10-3	AISEGTSGSRDNEQF
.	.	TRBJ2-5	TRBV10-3	AISLTEDQETQY
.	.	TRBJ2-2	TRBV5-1	ASSAGQTNTGELF
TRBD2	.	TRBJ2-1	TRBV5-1	ASSLLAGGVNEQF